Listed here are 9 T cell receptor beta chains from one sample, sequenced in a study of T cell responses to AZD1222 COVID-19 vaccine. Sequenced by immunoSEQ multiplex PCR; TCRdb stores in-frame clones only, minus some. The sample has about 140,000 clones; more than 85% are singletons. The sequenced sample was peripheral blood, obtained on day 0 of MenACWY control vaccination. The receptors originated from an adult in good health.

The CDR3 reads CSASGWTGNLRGNQPQHF. The CDR3 coding sequence is TGCAGTGCTAGTGGTTGGACAGGGAATTTAAGAGGCAATCAGCCCCAGCATTTT. The V call is TRBV20-1, the J call TRBJ1-5; 8 bases align to TRBD1. Germline assignment: CDR1 DFQATT and CDR2 SNEGSKA (reference sequence). After removal of 3 bases from V and 2 bases from J, the junction contained 15 bases not matched to a gene. The CDR3 has 18 residues.

The chain couples TRBV6-5 to TRBJ1-2, with TRBD1 as a possible D gene (6 bases). With 7 bases removed from V and 7 bases from J, the gap between germline ends came to 16 bases. CDR1 and CDR2 (germline): MNHEY, SVGAGI. The CDR3 spans 13 residues. CDR3 DNA sequence: TGTGCCAGCAATCTACAGGGAGGCGCTGGCTACACCTTC. Residues: CASNLQGGAGYTF.

This clone occurred once. The genes are TRBV19 and TRBJ1-3; 9 nucleotides line up with TRBD1. The CDR3 length is 14 residues. V lost 5 bases, J lost 2 bases, and 1 base stayed unmatched. In germline, CDR1 is LNHDA, CDR2 SQIVND (reference sequence). CDR3 amino acids: CASSRTGAGNTIYF. In DNA form, the CDR3 reads TGTGCCAGTAGTCGGACAGGGGCTGGAAACACCATATATTTT.

The rearrangement links TRBV2 to TRBJ2-2, with unresolved D. Trimming took off 2 bases at V and 6 bases at J, with 4 bases between the two ends. Germline CDR1 SNHLY, CDR2 FYNNEI. The CDR3 runs 12 residues. CDR3 sequence (DNA): TGTGCCAGCAGTGAACGCGCCGGGGAGCTGTTTTTT. This translates into CASSERAGELFF.

CDR3 in amino acids: CASTSVGTGEAFF. CDR3 bases: TGTGCCAGCACCTCTGTGGGTACGGGAGAAGCTTTCTTT. The chain links TRBV6-5 to TRBJ1-1; D gene unclear. The germline CDR1 and CDR2 sequences are MNHEY and SVGAGI. The CDR3 has 13 amino acids. V lost 7 bases and J lost 8, with 17 bases in between.

This rearrangement joins TRBV7-2 to TRBJ2-2; D may be TRBD1 (5 bases). Germline assignment: CDR1 SGHTA and CDR2 FQGNSA. CDR3 length equals 14 residues. V was pared by 5 bases and J by 5 bases, with 12 bases between. Here the CDR3 DNA reads TGTGCCAGCAGCGTGCAGGGTCGTACCGGGGAGCTGTTTTTT. It specifies CASSVQGRTGELFF.

This chain uses TRBV5-1 with TRBJ1-2; 9 bases are a match to TRBD1. CDR3 length: 14 amino acids. Germline loops: CDR1 SGHRS, CDR2 YFSETQ. The V segment lost 5 bases and the J segment 8 bases; nucleotides outside the gene matches: 10. The CDR3 region is CASRRDRASLGYTF. In DNA, the CDR3 is TGCGCCAGCAGAAGGGACAGGGCCTCACTCGGCTACACCTTC.

The V call is TRBV28, the J call TRBJ1-5; 10 bases are a match to TRBD1. This CDR3 region has 17 residues. Looked up from germline, CDR1 is MDHEN and CDR2 is SYDVKM. Germline trimming cut 5 bases from V and 4 bases from J; bases unmatched to any gene: 11. CDR3 bases: TGTGCCAGCAGTACTAGACAGGGGGCTTCCTTAAATCAGCCCCAGCATTTT. It is translated as CASSTRQGASLNQPQHF.

This chain links TRBV15 with TRBJ1-6, with 10 bases aligning to TRBD1. Germline CDR1 and CDR2: LNHNV and YYDKDF (reference sequence). This CDR3 contains 18 residues. Unmatched junction bases numbered 4, after V lost 2 bases and J lost 0 bases. As DNA, the CDR3 is TGTGCCACCAGCAGAACGGGACAGGGGAGCTCCTATAATTCACCCCTCCACTTT. Protein sequence: CATSRTGQGSSYNSPLHF.